A selection of T cell receptor beta chains follows, all from one sample in a study of blood T cell repertoires in COVID-19. The table came from immunoSEQ multiplex PCR; TCRdb's copy has only in-frame clones and leaves some out. Of 250,000 or so clones listed, approximately 85% were seen once; the top ten hold around 5%. Material for sequencing was peripheral blood. These receptors were taken from a woman aged 70 to 79 with acute or convalescent COVID-19. The CDR3 runs from the conserved cysteine through the conserved F or W. The D gene is left open where the match is weak. Expanded clones are given a class, and other clones once, few, many or no size at all.

cdr3_length clone_size d_call j_call v_call cdr3_aa cdr3_nt
17 NA TRBD1 TRBJ1-4 TRBV19 CASSPRDRYTSNEKLFF TGTGCCAGTAGTCCCCGGGACAGATATACTTCTAATGAAAAACTGTTTTTT
16 NA TRBD2 TRBJ2-4 TRBV27 CASTRALGGGENIQYF TGTGCCAGCACTCGGGCTCTTGGTGGGGGGGAAAACATTCAGTACTTC
14 NA NA TRBJ1-1 TRBV7-2 CASSHGRSNTEAFF TGTGCCAGCAGCCACGGGAGATCCAACACTGAAGCTTTCTTT
13 few NA TRBJ1-3 TRBV14 CASSQVGGNTIYF TGTGCCAGCAGCCAAGTAGGCGGTAACACCATATATTTT
18 few TRBD1 TRBJ1-2 TRBV4-1 CASSQNPGQGNLIYGYTF TGCGCCAGCAGCCAAAACCCGGGACAGGGCAACCTAATCTATGGCTACACCTTC
15 NA NA TRBJ2-3 TRBV7-9 CASRSSGGGSDTQYF TGTGCCAGCAGATCCAGCGGAGGCGGCTCTGATACGCAGTATTTT
13 NA NA TRBJ2-1 TRBV9 CASSVAVQGKQFF TGTGCCAGCAGCGTAGCTGTCCAGGGCAAGCAGTTCTTC
16 NA TRBD2 TRBJ2-7 TRBV6-5 CASSYSFYAGGYEQYF TGTGCCAGCAGTTACTCCTTTTACGCGGGGGGGTACGAGCAGTACTTC
15 many NA TRBJ2-3 TRBV4-2 CASSPSSGVPDTQYF TGTGCCAGCAGCCCTAGCTCCGGGGTCCCAGATACGCAGTATTTT
14 NA NA TRBJ1-3 TRBV11-2 CASSLGSSGNTIYF TGTGCCAGCAGCTTAGGTTCATCTGGAAACACCATATATTTT
17 NA TRBD1 TRBJ1-2 TRBV18 CASSQLEQGLLAYGYTF TGTGCCAGCTCACAACTCGAACAGGGGTTATTGGCCTATGGCTACACCTTC
16 NA NA TRBJ1-2 TRBV9 CASSPRGAAGMGGYTF TGTGCCAGCAGCCCGCGAGGTGCGGCAGGGATGGGCGGCTACACCTTC
15 NA TRBD1 TRBJ1-5 TRBV27 CASSLSWQGAQPQHF TGTGCCAGCAGTTTATCGTGGCAGGGGGCTCAGCCCCAGCATTTT
15 NA TRBD1 TRBJ1-1 TRBV5-1 CASRSYPTGDTEAFF TGCGCCAGCAGAAGTTACCCGACAGGGGACACTGAAGCTTTCTTT
14 few NA TRBJ1-1 TRBV5-6 CASSLGRVNTEAFF TGTGCCAGCAGCTTGGGACGGGTGAACACTGAAGCTTTCTTT
12 NA NA TRBJ1-1 TRBV12-3/TRBV12-4 CASMGGNTEAFF TGTGCCAGCATGGGGGGGAACACTGAAGCTTTCTTT
16 NA TRBD2 TRBJ2-3 TRBV5-1 CASSLNLAGGTDTQYF TGCGCCAGCAGCCTGAACCTAGCGGGGGGGACAGATACGCAGTATTTT
15 many NA TRBJ1-3 TRBV28 CASRNGGLSGNTIYF TGTGCCAGTCGAAACGGGGGACTCTCTGGAAACACCATATATTTT
14 NA NA TRBJ1-2 TRBV9 CASSVGEGHYGYTF TGTGCCAGCAGCGTAGGGGAGGGGCACTATGGCTACACCTTC
16 NA TRBD1 TRBJ1-1 TRBV19 CASSITGGQVNTEAFF TGTGCCAGTAGTATTACGGGCGGACAGGTGAACACTGAAGCTTTCTTT
15 NA TRBD1 TRBJ1-1 TRBV19 CASSIQGAQGPEAFF TGTGCCAGTAGTATACAGGGGGCGCAGGGGCCTGAAGCTTTCTTT
16 NA TRBD1 TRBJ1-5 TRBV6-2/TRBV6-3 CASSDRGREGNQPQHF TGTGCCAGCAGTGACAGGGGGCGCGAGGGCAATCAGCCCCAGCATTTT
15 NA NA TRBJ1-1 TRBV5-1 CASSLDGLIGTEAFF TGCGCCAGCAGCTTGGACGGACTGATAGGCACTGAAGCTTTCTTT
17 NA NA TRBJ1-5 TRBV4-1 CASSQGWGVDSNQPQHF TGCGCCAGCAGCCAAGGATGGGGGGTCGATAGCAATCAGCCCCAGCATTTT
15 NA TRBD1 TRBJ1-1 TRBV6-2/TRBV6-3 CASSRGQGLNTEAFF TGTGCCAGCAGTCGGGGACAGGGATTGAACACTGAAGCTTTCTTT
18 NA TRBD1 TRBJ1-2 TRBV15 CATSSHLGGTGGDYGYTF TGTGCCACCAGCTCCCATCTTGGTGGGACAGGGGGCGACTATGGCTACACCTTC
17 NA NA TRBJ2-5 TRBV24-1 CATSDPRTGSGQETQYF TGTGCCACCAGTGATCCCAGAACGGGCAGCGGACAGGAGACCCAGTACTTC
15 NA NA TRBJ2-7 TRBV3-1/TRBV3-2 CASSQDLQVAGEQYF TGTGCCAGCAGCCAAGATCTCCAGGTTGCTGGCGAGCAGTACTTC
16 NA TRBD2 TRBJ2-5 TRBV7-2 CASSGRSGGAGETQYF TGTGCCAGCAGCGGCCGTAGCGGGGGGGCAGGGGAGACCCAGTACTTC
19 NA TRBD1 TRBJ2-7 TRBV24-1 CATSLLTHPPGQGTYEQYF TGTGCCACCAGTCTGTTGACCCACCCCCCGGGACAGGGGACCTACGAGCAGTACTTC
15 NA NA TRBJ2-7 TRBV7-8 CASSLIQLSWDEQYF TGTGCCAGCAGCTTAATACAGCTCTCTTGGGACGAGCAGTACTTC
14 NA TRBD1 TRBJ2-2 TRBV10-1 CASSRDRVDGELFF TGCGCCAGCAGCCGGGACAGGGTGGACGGGGAGCTGTTTTTT
14 few TRBD2 TRBJ2-5 TRBV11-2 CASSLTSGRETQYF TGTGCCAGCAGCTTAACTAGCGGGAGGGAGACCCAGTACTTC
14 NA NA TRBJ1-4 TRBV6-5 CASRAGGLEEKLFF TGTGCCAGCCGGGCGGGAGGGCTTGAGGAAAAACTGTTTTTT
14 few NA TRBJ2-5 TRBV4-2 CASSQEWPTETQYF TGTGCCAGCAGCCAAGAATGGCCCACGGAGACCCAGTACTTC
15 NA TRBD1 TRBJ1-3 TRBV19 CASSQTGEAGNTIYF TGTGCCAGTAGCCAAACAGGGGAAGCTGGAAACACCATATATTTT
13 NA NA TRBJ1-1 TRBV6-5 CASSLGVNTEAFF TGTGCCAGCAGTCTAGGGGTGAACACTGAAGCTTTCTTT
14 NA TRBD2 TRBJ2-1 TRBV7-2 CASSPSGARDEQFF TGTGCCAGCAGCCCCAGCGGGGCGAGGGATGAGCAGTTCTTC
13 NA NA TRBJ1-6 TRBV10-1 CASSANENSPLHF TGCGCCAGCAGTGCGAACGAGAATTCACCCCTCCACTTT
11 NA NA TRBJ2-1 TRBV7-6 CASNFLDEQFF TGTGCCAGCAATTTTCTAGATGAGCAGTTCTTC
13 once NA TRBJ2-7 TRBV7-2 CASSSQVTYEQYF TGTGCCAGCAGCTCACAGGTTACCTACGAGCAGTACTTC
14 NA NA TRBJ1-2 TRBV29-1 CSAAEGRLSGGYTF TGCAGCGCAGCCGAAGGCAGGCTTTCTGGTGGCTACACCTTC
14 NA TRBD1 TRBJ1-1 TRBV27 CASSLLGTASEAFF TGTGCCAGCAGTCTCCTCGGGACAGCCTCTGAAGCTTTCTTT
12 once NA TRBJ2-7 TRBV30 CAGDRPGYEQYF TGTGCCGGTGACAGGCCCGGATACGAGCAGTACTTC
12 NA NA TRBJ1-1 TRBV19 CASSRTGFEAFF TGTGCCAGTAGTAGAACAGGGTTTGAAGCTTTCTTT
14 NA NA TRBJ2-7 TRBV19 CASSIFRWDSEQYF TGTGCCAGTAGTATCTTTCGGTGGGACTCCGAGCAGTACTTC
13 NA NA TRBJ1-5 TRBV12-3/TRBV12-4 CASSQDTYQPQHF TGTGCCAGCAGCCAGGACACTTATCAGCCCCAGCATTTT
16 NA NA TRBJ2-6 TRBV13 CASSLEGETGANVLTF TGTGCCAGCAGCTTAGAGGGGGAAACTGGGGCCAACGTCCTGACTTTC
13 NA TRBD2 TRBJ2-5 TRBV7-8 CASCRGGRETQYF TGTGCCAGCTGTCGGGGGGGCCGTGAGACCCAGTACTTC
13 NA NA TRBJ2-4 TRBV2 CASSVQGGNIQYF TGTGCCAGCAGTGTACAGGGCGGAAACATTCAGTACTTC
15 NA NA TRBJ2-3 TRBV24-1 CATSDPGERADTQYF TGTGCCACCAGTGATCCCGGGGAGAGGGCAGATACGCAGTATTTT
15 NA TRBD2 TRBJ2-1 TRBV5-1 CASSYNSGAVNEQFF TGCGCCAGCAGCTATAATAGCGGGGCCGTCAATGAGCAGTTCTTC
15 NA TRBD1 TRBJ2-2 TRBV12-5 CASGLGQGNTGELFF TGTGCTAGTGGTTTGGGACAGGGCAACACCGGGGAGCTGTTTTTT
14 NA NA TRBJ1-2 TRBV10-3 CAISEPGKLEGYTF TGTGCCATCAGTGAGCCAGGGAAGCTGGAGGGCTACACCTTC
11 few NA TRBJ1-1 TRBV20-1 CSARGVPGAFF TGCAGTGCTAGAGGGGTCCCAGGGGCTTTCTTT